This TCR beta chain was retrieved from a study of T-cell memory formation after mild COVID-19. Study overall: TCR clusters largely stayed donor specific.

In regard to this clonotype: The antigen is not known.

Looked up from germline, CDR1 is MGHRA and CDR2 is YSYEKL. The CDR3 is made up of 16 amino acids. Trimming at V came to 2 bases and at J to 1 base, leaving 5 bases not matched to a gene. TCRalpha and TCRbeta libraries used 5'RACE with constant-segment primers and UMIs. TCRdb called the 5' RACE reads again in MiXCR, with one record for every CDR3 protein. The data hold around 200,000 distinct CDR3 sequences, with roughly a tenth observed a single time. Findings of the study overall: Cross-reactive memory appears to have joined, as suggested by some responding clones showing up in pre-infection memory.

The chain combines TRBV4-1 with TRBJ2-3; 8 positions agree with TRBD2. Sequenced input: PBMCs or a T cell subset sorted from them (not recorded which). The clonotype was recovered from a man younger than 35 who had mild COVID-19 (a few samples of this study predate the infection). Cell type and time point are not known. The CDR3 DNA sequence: TGCGCCAGCAGCCAACAAACTAGCGGTGGCACAGATACGCAGTATTTT. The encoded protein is CASSQQTSGGTDTQYF.